The T cell receptor beta chain described here comes from a study of cytomegalovirus exposure and HLA in healthy donors. Germline V CDR1 and CDR2: SGHRS, YFSETQ. V was trimmed by 6 bases and J by 0 bases, leaving 11 bases between them. There are 14 residues in the CDR3. Overall study results and limits: An analysis done earlier found most TCR beta V segments productive about 87% or about 30% of the time. It was about 150 TCR beta chains that were listed as cytomegalovirus-associated.

On this clone: The antigen is unknown.

The PCR employed 60 Vbeta primers together with 13 Jbeta primers. The protocol was immunoSEQ multiplex PCR, while the TCRdb copy is restricted to in-frame clones and leaves out a portion. This repertoire shows 130,000 or so clones, 6.5% to 9.5% found once; its top ten account for approximately 6.6%. The sample was PBMCs. The chain uses TRBV5-1 and TRBJ2-3; no firm D call. This TCR came from a woman between 40 and 55 years old in good health and CMV-seropositive. CDR3 amino acids: CASTSATSTDTQYF. Here the CDR3 DNA reads TGCGCCAGCACCAGCGCCACTAGCACAGATACGCAGTATTTT.